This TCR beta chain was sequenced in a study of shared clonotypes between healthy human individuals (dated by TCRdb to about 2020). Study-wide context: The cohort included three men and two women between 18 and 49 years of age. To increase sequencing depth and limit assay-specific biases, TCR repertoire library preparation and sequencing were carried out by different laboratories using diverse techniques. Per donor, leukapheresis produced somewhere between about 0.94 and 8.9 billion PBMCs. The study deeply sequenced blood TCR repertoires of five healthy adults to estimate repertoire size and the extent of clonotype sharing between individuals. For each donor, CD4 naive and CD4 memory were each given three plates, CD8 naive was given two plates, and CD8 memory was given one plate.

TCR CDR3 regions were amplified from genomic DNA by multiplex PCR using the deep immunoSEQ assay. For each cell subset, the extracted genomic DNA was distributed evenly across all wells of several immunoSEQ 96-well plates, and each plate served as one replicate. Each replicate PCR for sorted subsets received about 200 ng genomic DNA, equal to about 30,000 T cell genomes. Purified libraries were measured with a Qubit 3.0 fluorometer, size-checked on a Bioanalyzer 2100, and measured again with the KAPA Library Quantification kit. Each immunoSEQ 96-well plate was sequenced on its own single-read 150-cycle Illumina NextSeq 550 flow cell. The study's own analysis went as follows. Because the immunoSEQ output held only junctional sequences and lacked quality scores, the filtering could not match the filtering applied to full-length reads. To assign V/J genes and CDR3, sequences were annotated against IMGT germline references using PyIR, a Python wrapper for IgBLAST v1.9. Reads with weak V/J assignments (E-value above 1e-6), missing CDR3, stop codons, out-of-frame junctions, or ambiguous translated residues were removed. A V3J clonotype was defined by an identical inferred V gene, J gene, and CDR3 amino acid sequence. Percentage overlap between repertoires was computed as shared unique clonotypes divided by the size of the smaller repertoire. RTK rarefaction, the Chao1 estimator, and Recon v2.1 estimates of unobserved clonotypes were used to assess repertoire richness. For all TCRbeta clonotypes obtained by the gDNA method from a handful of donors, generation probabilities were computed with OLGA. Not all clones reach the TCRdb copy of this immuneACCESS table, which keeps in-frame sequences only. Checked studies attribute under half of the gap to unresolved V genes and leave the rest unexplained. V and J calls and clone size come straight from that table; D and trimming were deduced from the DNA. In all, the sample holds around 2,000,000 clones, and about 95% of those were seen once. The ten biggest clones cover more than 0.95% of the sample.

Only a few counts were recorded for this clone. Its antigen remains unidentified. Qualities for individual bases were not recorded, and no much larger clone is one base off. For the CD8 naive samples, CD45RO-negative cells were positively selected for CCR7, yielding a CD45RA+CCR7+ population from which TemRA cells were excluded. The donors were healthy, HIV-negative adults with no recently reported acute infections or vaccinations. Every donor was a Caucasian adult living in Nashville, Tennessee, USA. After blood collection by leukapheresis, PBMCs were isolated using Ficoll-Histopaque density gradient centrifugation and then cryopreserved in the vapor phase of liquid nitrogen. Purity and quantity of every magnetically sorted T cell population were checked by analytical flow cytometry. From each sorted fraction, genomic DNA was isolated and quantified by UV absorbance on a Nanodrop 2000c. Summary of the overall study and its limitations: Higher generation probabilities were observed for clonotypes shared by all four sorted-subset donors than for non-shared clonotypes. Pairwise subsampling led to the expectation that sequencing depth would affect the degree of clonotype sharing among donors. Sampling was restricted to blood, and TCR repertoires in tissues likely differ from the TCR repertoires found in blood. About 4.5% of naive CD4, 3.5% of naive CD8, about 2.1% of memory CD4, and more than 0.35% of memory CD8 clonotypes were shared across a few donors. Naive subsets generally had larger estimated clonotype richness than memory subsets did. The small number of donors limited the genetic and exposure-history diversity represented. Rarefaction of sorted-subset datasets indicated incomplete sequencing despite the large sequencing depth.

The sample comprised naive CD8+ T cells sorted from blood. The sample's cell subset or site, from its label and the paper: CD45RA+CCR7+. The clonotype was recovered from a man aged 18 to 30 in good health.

The CDR3: CASSPSGGSNTEAFF. The nucleotide sequence reads TGTGCCAGCTCACCATCAGGGGGTTCGAACACTGAAGCTTTCTTT. The rearrangement joined TRBV18 to TRBJ1-1, and 7 bases in between align with TRBD1. V trim: 2 bases; J trim: 1 base; unmatched bases: 4. The germline V gene encodes CDR1 KGHSH and CDR2 LQKENI. Its CDR3 holds 15 amino acids, cysteine through phenylalanine. CDR3 DNA only is kept here, 45 bases in frame from base 1. With the rest looked up from the reference TRBV18 and TRBJ1-1 genes rather than sequenced, the full variable domain is NAGVMQNPRHLVRRRGQEARLRCSPMKGHSHVYWYRQLPEEGLKFMVYLQKENIIDESGMPKERFSAEFPKEGPSILRIQQVVRGDSAAYFCASSPSGGSNTEAFFGQGTRLTVV.